This T cell receptor (beta chain) was sequenced in a study of identical twins. TCRdb called the 5' RACE reads again in MiXCR, with one record for every CDR3 protein. The table lists about 790,000 distinct CDR3 sequences, 15% to 20% of them singletons, with roughly 14% in the top ten. CDR3 length: 15 residues. The V gene's germline CDR1 is DFQATT and CDR2 SNEGSKA (reference sequence). V lost 3 bases and J 1 base, leaving 13 bases between the germline ends. The same data also went into a second study, on T cells expressing NK-cell markers.

The chain recombines TRBV20-1 with TRBJ2-1; D may correspond to TRBD1 or TRBD2 (5 bases each). The sequenced material came from PBMCs. This clonotype originated in a woman aged 18-29 years in good health. CDR3 coding DNA: TGCAGTGCTAGGGGGACGGGGAGATCCTACAATGAGCAGTTCTTC. Residues: CSARGTGRSYNEQFF.